This T cell receptor (beta chain) was observed in a study of human T cells and chemical hapten exposure. Across the whole study: Doses of diphenylcyclopropenone went to the patients' scalps weekly throughout the approximately 22-week study. Study-level results: The study found expanded TCRs formed significantly more large CDR3 similarity clusters than controls.

Sample time point: pre-sensitization, week 0. Treatment described: therapeutic diphenylcyclopropenone sensitization with weekly scalp DPC. Blood collection took place prior to placing each patch test. Original methodology: Per-sample TCR counts ranged from roughly 20,000 to 700,000, median approximately 98,000. One entry per CDR3 protein, called by TCRdb with MiXCR from the RACE reads. What appears here as the V and J calls and clone size reflects TCRdb's work, not the paper's. The sample yields around 120,000 distinct CDR3 sequences, roughly 12% seen once. This clonotype has just a few counts. Its antigen is still unknown. V lost 3 bases and J 3 bases, leaving 6 bases between the germline ends. CDR1 MGHDK and CDR2 SYGVNS come from the germline V gene. This CDR3 is built from 12 residues.

The clonotype originates from a woman between 18 and 29 years old with alopecia areata. Some clones in this sample may be carry-over from other donors' samples. Source: whole blood, taken in connection with sensitization to the hapten diphenylcyclopropenone (DPC). The chain joins TRBV25-1 to TRBJ2-7; no definite D call. CDR3 DNA: TGTGCCAGCAGTGACTCGGGCTACGAGCAGTACTTC. Translated, it gives CASSDSGYEQYF.